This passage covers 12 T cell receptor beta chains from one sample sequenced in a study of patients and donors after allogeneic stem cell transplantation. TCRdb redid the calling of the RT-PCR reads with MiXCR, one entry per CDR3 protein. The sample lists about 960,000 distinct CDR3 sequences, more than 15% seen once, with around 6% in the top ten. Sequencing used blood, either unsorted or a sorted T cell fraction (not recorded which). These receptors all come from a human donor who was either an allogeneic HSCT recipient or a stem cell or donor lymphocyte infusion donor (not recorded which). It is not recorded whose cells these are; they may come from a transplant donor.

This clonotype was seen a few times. CDR3 bases: TGTGCCAGCAGTGAATATGGCGGGACAGGGGTATCACCCCTCCACTTT. Amino acids: CASSEYGGTGVSPLHF. This rearrangement joins TRBV25-1 to TRBJ1-6; 10 bases are shared with TRBD1. Germline-derived CDR1 and CDR2 are MGHDK and SYGVNS. CDR3 length: 16 residues. Losses at the gene ends were 0 bases for V and 10 bases for J; bases not matched to a gene: 6.

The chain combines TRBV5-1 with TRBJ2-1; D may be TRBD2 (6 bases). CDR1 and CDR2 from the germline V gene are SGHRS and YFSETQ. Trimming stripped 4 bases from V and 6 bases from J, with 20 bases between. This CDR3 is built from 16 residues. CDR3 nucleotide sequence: TGCGCCAGCAGCCCACGGGGGAACCCTACTCCCAATGAGCAGTTCTTC. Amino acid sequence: CASSPRGNPTPNEQFF.

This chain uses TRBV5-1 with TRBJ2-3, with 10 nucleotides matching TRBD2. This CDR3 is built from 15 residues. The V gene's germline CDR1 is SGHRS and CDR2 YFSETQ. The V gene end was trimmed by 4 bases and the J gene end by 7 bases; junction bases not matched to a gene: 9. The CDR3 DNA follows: TGCGCCAGCAGCCAAGCGGGACTAGCGAGATATACGCAGTATTTT. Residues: CASSQAGLARYTQYF.

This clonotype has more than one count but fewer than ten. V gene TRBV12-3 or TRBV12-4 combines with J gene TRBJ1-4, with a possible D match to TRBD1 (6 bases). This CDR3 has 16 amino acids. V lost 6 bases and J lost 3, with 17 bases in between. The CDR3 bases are TGTGCCAGCAGGCAAAAGCCGACAGGCTCTAATGAAAAACTGTTTTTT. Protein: CASRQKPTGSNEKLFF.

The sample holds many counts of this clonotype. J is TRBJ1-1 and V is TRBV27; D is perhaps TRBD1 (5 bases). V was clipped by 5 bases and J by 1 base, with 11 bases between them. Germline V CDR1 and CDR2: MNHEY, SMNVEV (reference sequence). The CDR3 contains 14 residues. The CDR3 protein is CASSVKGRNTEAFF. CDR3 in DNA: TGTGCCAGCAGTGTTAAGGGGCGGAACACTGAAGCTTTCTTT.

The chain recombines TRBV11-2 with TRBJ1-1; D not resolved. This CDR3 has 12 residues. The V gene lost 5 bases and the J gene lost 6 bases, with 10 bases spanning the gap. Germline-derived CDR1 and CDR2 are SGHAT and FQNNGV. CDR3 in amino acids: CASSLWTAEAFF. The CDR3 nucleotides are TGTGCCAGCAGCCTTTGGACGGCTGAAGCTTTCTTT.

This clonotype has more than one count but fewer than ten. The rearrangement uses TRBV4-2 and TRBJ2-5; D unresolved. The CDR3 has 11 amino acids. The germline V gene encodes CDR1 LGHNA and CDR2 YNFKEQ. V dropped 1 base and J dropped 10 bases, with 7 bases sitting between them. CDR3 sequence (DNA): TGTGCCAGCAGCCAAGGCCCGAACCAGTACTTC. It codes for CASSQGPNQYF.

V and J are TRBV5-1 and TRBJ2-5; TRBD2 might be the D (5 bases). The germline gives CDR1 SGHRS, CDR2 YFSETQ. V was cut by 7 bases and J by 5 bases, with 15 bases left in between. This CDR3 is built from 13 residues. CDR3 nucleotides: TGCGCCAGCGGCACGACTGGCGGGGAGACCCAGTACTTC. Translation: CASGTTGGETQYF. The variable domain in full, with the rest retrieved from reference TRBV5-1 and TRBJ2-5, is KAGVTQTPRYLIKTRGQQVTLSCSPISGHRSVSWYQQTPGQGLQFLFEYFSETQRNKGNFPGRFSGRQFSNSRSEMNVSTLELGDSALYLCASGTTGGETQYFGPGTRLLVL.

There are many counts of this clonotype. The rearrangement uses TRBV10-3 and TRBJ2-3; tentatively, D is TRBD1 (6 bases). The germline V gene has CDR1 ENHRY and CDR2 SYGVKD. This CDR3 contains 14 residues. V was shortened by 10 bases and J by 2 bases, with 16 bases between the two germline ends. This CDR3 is CATLSTGTTDTQYF. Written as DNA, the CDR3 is TGTGCCACCCTTTCGACAGGAACCACAGATACGCAGTATTTT.

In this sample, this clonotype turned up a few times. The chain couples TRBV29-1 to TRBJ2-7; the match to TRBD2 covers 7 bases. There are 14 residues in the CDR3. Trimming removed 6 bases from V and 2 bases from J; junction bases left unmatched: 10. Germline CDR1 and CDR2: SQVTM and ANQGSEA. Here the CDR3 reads CSVSGAGAAYEQYF. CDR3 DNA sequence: TGCAGCGTCAGTGGGGCGGGAGCCGCCTACGAGCAGTACTTC.

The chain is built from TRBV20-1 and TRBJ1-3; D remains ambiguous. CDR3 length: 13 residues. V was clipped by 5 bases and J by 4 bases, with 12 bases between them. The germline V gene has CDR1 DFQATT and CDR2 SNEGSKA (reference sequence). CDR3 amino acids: CSADKGSGNTIYF. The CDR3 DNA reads TGCAGTGCTGACAAGGGCTCGGGAAACACCATATATTTT.

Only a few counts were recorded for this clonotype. The CDR3 DNA reads TGTGCCAGCAGTAAAGGACAGTTTGGCTTTCGTTCACCCCTCCACTTT. Protein: CASSKGQFGFRSPLHF. The chain couples TRBV28 to TRBJ1-6; weak D call: TRBD1 (6 bases). Germline CDR1 is MDHEN and CDR2 is SYDVKM. The CDR3 runs 16 residues. The ends were cut back, 5 bases at V and 9 bases at J, with 20 bases in the middle.